This T cell receptor (beta chain) stems from a study of OX40 agonist ivuxolimab in advanced cancers. Study-wide background: People in dose escalation had one of these cancers: hepatocellular carcinoma, melanoma, renal cell or head and neck cancer.

Produced via immunoSEQ multiplex PCR; TCRdb's table is partial and in-frame only. The table lists tens of thousands of clones, 88% of them singletons. This material consisted of CD4+ or CD8+ T cells sorted from blood, taken in a trial of the OX40 agonist ivuxolimab. The receptor's source is an adult with an advanced solid tumor such as melanoma, head and neck, liver or kidney cancer.

CDR3 amino acids: CASSLDARELFF. CDR3 bases: TGCGCCAGCAGCTTGGATGCCAGGGAGCTGTTTTTT. The chain carries TRBV5-1 and TRBJ2-2; D not certain. Trimming shortened V by 0 bases and J by 9 bases, and 6 bases separated the two germline ends. Germline V CDR1 and CDR2: SGHRS, YFSETQ. The CDR3 consists of 12 residues.